This TCR beta chain was captured in a study of blood T cell repertoires in COVID-19. CDR3 length: 15 amino acids. The germline V gene has CDR1 SGDLS and CDR2 YYNGEE. Trimming removed 3 bases from V and 4 bases from J, with 13 bases in between. Clones were read by immunoSEQ multiplex PCR, and TCRdb kept only the in-frame ones, dropping some. This sample has more than 95,000 clones, with more than 75% found just once. Material: peripheral blood. V usage is TRBV9 and J usage is TRBJ2-2; D might be TRBD1 (6 bases). The source of this sequence is a man between 60 and 75 years old with acute or convalescent COVID-19. In nucleotides, the CDR3 is TGTGCCAGCAGCGCGGGACATTTATCCACCGGGGAGCTGTTTTTT. This gives the protein CASSAGHLSTGELFF.